What follows are 28 T cell receptor beta chains derived from one specimen sequenced in a study of blood T cell repertoires in COVID-19. Measured with immunoSEQ multiplex PCR; TCRdb has only the in-frame clones, and not every one. The data contain 200,000 or so clones, about nine tenths of them singletons. The source material was peripheral blood. These receptors all come from a woman between 70 and 85 years old with acute or convalescent COVID-19.

The rearrangement uses TRBV10-2 and TRBJ1-2, with 9 bases lining up with TRBD1. The CDR3 totals 16 residues. Germline CDR1 reads WSHSY; CDR2 reads SAAADI. Trimming cost V 3 bases and J 1 base; bases outside gene matches: 6. CDR3 residues: CASSERGTGLNYGYTF. The CDR3 nucleotides are TGCGCCAGCAGTGAAAGGGGGACAGGGCTTAACTATGGCTACACCTTC.

The rearrangement joins TRBV5-6 to TRBJ2-7, with 7 positions matching TRBD2. V shed 3 bases, J shed 0 bases, and the junction held 9 bases outside the gene matches. The CDR3 covers 16 residues. Germline V lookup: CDR1 SGHDT, CDR2 YYEEEE. DNA for the CDR3: TGTGCCAGCAGCTCCGCGGGGAGGGGCCTCTCCTACGAGCAGTACTTC. Translated: CASSSAGRGLSYEQYF.

The table lists this clone with a few counts. The V call is TRBV2, the J call TRBJ1-4; D is possibly TRBD1 (6 bases). With 7 bases removed from V and 0 bases from J, the gap between germline ends came to 15 bases. The CDR3 is made up of 16 amino acids. Germline V gene lookup returns CDR1 SNHLY and CDR2 FYNNEI. CDR3 amino acids: CASTSTGVATNEKLFF. Written as DNA, the CDR3 is TGTGCCAGCACTTCGACAGGTGTCGCAACTAATGAAAAACTGTTTTTT.

This sequence joins TRBV27 and TRBJ2-2; the D gene is possibly TRBD1 (5 bases). The germline V gene has CDR1 MNHEY and CDR2 SMNVEV (reference sequence). The CDR3 sequence is 15 residues long. The ends were cut back, 4 bases at V and 2 bases at J, with 11 bases in the middle. CDR3 in DNA: TGTGCCAGCAGTTCTTGGGGCGCAAACACCGGGGAGCTGTTTTTT. Translating gives CASSSWGANTGELFF.

This clone was counted only a few times. The DNA of the CDR3 is TGTGCCAGCAGCCAAGGGGGACAGGGGCGGTCTGAAGCTTTCTTT. Translating gives CASSQGGQGRSEAFF. The genes are TRBV4-2 and TRBJ1-1, with 10 nucleotides matching TRBD1. The CDR3 totals 15 residues. The V and J ends lost 1 base and 6 bases, in that order; junction bases with no gene match: 5. CDR1 is LGHNA and CDR2 is YNFKEQ in the germline V gene.

This clone was seen a single time. The chain uses TRBV10-1 and TRBJ2-3, with D possibly being TRBD2 (5 bases). This CDR3 is 12 amino acids long. V lost 2 bases and J lost 6, with 6 bases in between. Germline CDR1 WNHNN, CDR2 SYGVQD (reference sequence). The CDR3 here is CASSEGGDTQYF. In DNA form, the CDR3 reads TGCGCCAGCAGTGAGGGCGGGGATACGCAGTATTTT.

This chain connects TRBV7-8 to TRBJ1-3, with TRBD1 matching over 10 bases. In germline, CDR1 is SGHVS, CDR2 FQNEAQ. V lost 1 base, J lost 0 bases, and 6 bases stayed unmatched. The CDR3 is 18 amino acids. CDR3 bases: TGTGCCAGCAGCTTAGGGGGACAGGGGTTGAACTCTGGAAACACCATATATTTT. Translating gives CASSLGGQGLNSGNTIYF. Complete variable domain (other parts from reference TRBV7-8 and TRBJ1-3): GAGVSQSPRYKVAKRGQDVALRCDPISGHVSLFWYQQALGQGPEFLTYFQNEAQLDKSGLPSDRFFAERPEGSVSTLKIQRTQQEDSAVYLCASSLGGQGLNSGNTIYFGEGSWLTVV.

Notes on this clone: Other DNA sequences in the sample encode the same CDR3. The gene calls are TRBV2 and TRBJ1-5; TRBD1 agrees at 9 bases. CDR1 and CDR2 from the germline V gene are SNHLY and FYNNEI. The length of the CDR3 is 13 residues. With V trimmed by 6 bases and J by 5 bases, 2 bases remained unmatched. DNA for the CDR3: TGTGCCAGCAGCAGGGACAGGGATCAGCCCCAGCATTTT. It encodes CASSRDRDQPQHF. Full variable domain (remainder filled in from reference TRBV2 and TRBJ1-5): EPEVTQTPSHQVTQMGQEVILRCVPISNHLYFYWYRQILGQKVEFLVSFYNNEISEKSEIFDDQFSVERPDGSNFTLKIRSTKLEDSAMYFCASSRDRDQPQHFGDGTRLSIL.

The chain links TRBV15 to TRBJ2-1; TRBD2 might be the D (5 bases). In germline, CDR1 is LNHNV, CDR2 YYDKDF (reference sequence). The CDR3 sequence is 14 residues long. V was shortened by 3 bases and J by 10 bases, with 16 bases between the two germline ends. The CDR3 is CATSRTPGIREQFF. CDR3 DNA: TGTGCCACCAGCAGGACTCCCGGGATTCGAGAGCAGTTCTTC.

This chain uses TRBV2 with TRBJ2-7; D is perhaps TRBD1 (5 bases). Between the trimmed V and J ends, which lost 4 bases and 2 bases, there was a span of 9 bases. The germline gives CDR1 SNHLY, CDR2 FYNNEI. The CDR3 is made up of 13 amino acids. CDR3 amino acids: CASSGDRAYEQYF. CDR3 in DNA: TGTGCCAGCAGTGGAGACAGAGCCTACGAGCAGTACTTC.

The gene calls are TRBV16 and TRBJ2-3; D remains unclear. There are 11 residues in the CDR3. V was pared by 0 bases and J by 9 bases, with 4 bases between. Germline assignment: CDR1 KGHSY and CDR2 FQNENV. Here the CDR3 DNA reads TGTGCCAGCAGCCAATCGGGCACGCAGTATTTT. It encodes CASSQSGTQYF.

The rearrangement joins TRBV5-1 to TRBJ2-3, with TRBD1 identical over 8 bases. CDR1 is SGHRS and CDR2 is YFSETQ in the germline V gene. The CDR3 totals 15 residues. The V segment lost 0 bases and the J segment 9 bases; nucleotides outside the gene matches: 9. CDR3 DNA sequence: TGCGCCAGCAGCTTGGAGGCCCCCAGGGGGCAAACGCAGTATTTT. This translates into CASSLEAPRGQTQYF.

This sequence joins TRBV6-5 and TRBJ1-2, with TRBD1 as a possible D gene (6 bases). Looked up from germline, CDR1 is MNHEY and CDR2 is SVGAGI. With 6 bases removed from V and 9 bases from J, the gap between germline ends came to 14 bases. This CDR3 comprises 12 residues. Here the CDR3 DNA reads TGTGCCAGCAGCTCAACAGGGTATCGCTACACCTTC. It specifies CASSSTGYRYTF.

The CDR3 loop is CASSHPTGTGNTEAFF. DNA for the CDR3: TGTGCCAGCAGCCACCCCACCGGGACAGGGAACACTGAAGCTTTCTTT. The genes are TRBV3-1 (or the pseudogene TRBV3-2) and TRBJ1-1, with 8 bases aligning to TRBD1. The germline V gene has CDR1 LGHDT and CDR2 YNNKEL (reference sequence). Losses at the gene ends were 3 bases for V and 1 base for J; bases not matched to a gene: 7. This CDR3 region has 16 residues.

The chain is built from TRBV5-1 and TRBJ2-5; D may be TRBD2 (6 bases). The CDR3 runs 13 residues. Trimming cost V 3 bases and J 5 bases, with 11 bases left between them. Germline V gene data show CDR1 as SGHRS and CDR2 as YFSETQ. CDR3 sequence reads: CASSSLATETQYF. In DNA form, the CDR3 reads TGCGCCAGCAGCTCGCTAGCGACGGAGACCCAGTACTTC.

This chain uses TRBV19 with TRBJ1-5, with 7 positions matching TRBD1. Trimming removed 3 bases from V and 7 bases from J; junction bases left unmatched: 6. The CDR3 totals 14 residues. Germline CDR1 reads LNHDA; CDR2 reads SQIVND (reference sequence). As DNA, the CDR3 is TGTGCCAGTAGTATCGTACAGGGGCCACAGCCCCAGCATTTT. This codes for CASSIVQGPQPQHF.

This chain joins TRBV4-1 and TRBJ1-3, with 8 positions matching TRBD1. The germline CDR1 and CDR2 sequences are MGHRA and YSYEKL. The CDR3 sequence is 15 residues long. The J segment lost 7 bases and the V segment lost 3 bases, leaving 8 bases of the junction unmatched. DNA of the CDR3: TGCGCCAGCAGCCACCTTACGGACAGGGCTAACACCATATATTTT. This gives the protein CASSHLTDRANTIYF.

This sequence joins TRBV6-5 and TRBJ2-3, with 8 bases lining up with TRBD2. The trim removed 6 bases at V and 1 base at J, leaving 3 bases unmatched. The germline gives CDR1 MNHEY, CDR2 SVGAGI. The CDR3 consists of 14 residues. Written as DNA, the CDR3 is TGTGCCAGCAGCAACGGGGGGGGCACAGATACGCAGTATTTT. This translates into CASSNGGGTDTQYF.

This chain links TRBV4-2 with TRBJ2-3, with 15 bases matching TRBD2. The CDR3 spans 16 residues. Trimming took 3 bases from V and 8 from J; bases not matched to a gene: 6. The germline CDR1 and CDR2 sequences are LGHNA and YNFKEQ. CDR3 sequence (DNA): TGTGCCAGCAGCCACGGACTAGCGGGGGGGGATGGTACGCAGTATTTT. This translates into CASSHGLAGGDGTQYF.

This clone came up once. The chain uses TRBV15 and TRBJ2-4, with TRBD2 matching over 10 bases. From germline, CDR1 is LNHNV and CDR2 YYDKDF (reference sequence). The CDR3 consists of 19 residues. V trimming: 0 bases; J trimming: 3 bases; junction bases outside the gene matches: 11. CDR3 sequence: CATSRDRVAGGLGKNIQYF. CDR3 DNA sequence: TGTGCCACCAGCAGAGATCGGGTAGCGGGGGGTTTGGGCAAAAACATTCAGTACTTC.

J is TRBJ1-6 and V is TRBV5-8; D not resolved. The germline V gene encodes CDR1 SGHTS and CDR2 YDEGEE. The CDR3 has 13 residues. V lost 0 bases and J 7 bases, leaving 5 bases between the germline ends. The CDR3 loop reads CASSLGENSPLHF. CDR3 DNA: TGTGCCAGCAGCTTGGGAGAAAATTCACCCCTCCACTTT.

In nucleotides, the CDR3 is TGCAGTGCTAGAGCGGGGTACGAGCAGTACTTC. Its protein is CSARAGYEQYF. The chain joins TRBV20-1 to TRBJ2-7, with TRBD2 as a possible D gene (5 bases). Trimming took 1 base from V and 4 from J, leaving 5 bases between them. The germline V gene has CDR1 DFQATT and CDR2 SNEGSKA (reference sequence). The CDR3 is 11 amino acids.

V usage is TRBV19 and J usage is TRBJ1-1, with D possibly TRBD1 on 6 matching bases. Germline CDR1 reads LNHDA; CDR2 reads SQIVND (reference sequence). The CDR3 extends over 17 amino acids. The germline V and J ends were trimmed by 7 bases and 5 bases, with 26 bases remaining between them. Here the CDR3 DNA reads TGTGCCAGTACCGGTCCCACCCCCCAGGGGCGAGGAACTGAAGCTTTCTTT. It is translated as CASTGPTPQGRGTEAFF.

This clone was seen only a few times. This chain uses TRBV10-3 with TRBJ2-5; the match to TRBD2 covers 9 bases. The CDR3 loop spans 13 amino acids. CDR1 and CDR2 (germline): ENHRY, SYGVKD. The trim removed 6 bases at V and 3 bases at J, leaving 2 bases unmatched. CDR3 DNA sequence: TGTGCCATCAGAGCTAGCGGGGAAGAGACCCAGTACTTC. As protein: CAIRASGEETQYF.

The CDR3 protein is CASSLDLGEDSEQYF. CDR3 bases: TGTGCCAGCTCACTGGACCTCGGAGAGGACTCCGAGCAGTACTTC. The chain combines TRBV18 with TRBJ2-7; possibly TRBD2 for D (5 bases). The V end lost 4 bases, the J end lost 6 bases, and 19 bases lay between the germline ends. Germline V gene sequence: CDR1 KGHSH, CDR2 LQKENI. This CDR3 has 15 residues.

The rearrangement joins TRBV10-3 to TRBJ2-7; 11 bases agree with TRBD2. Germline V gene lookup returns CDR1 ENHRY and CDR2 SYGVKD. The ends lost 2 bases at V and 6 bases at J; junction bases unmatched: 15. The length of the CDR3 is 18 residues. DNA of the CDR3: TGTGCCATCAGTGAGCCCCGCCGACTAGCGGGAAGCGTTGCCGAGCAGTACTTC. This sequence encodes CAISEPRRLAGSVAEQYF.

V is TRBV18 and J is TRBJ2-3; a possible D gene is TRBD1 (6 bases). V lost 5 bases to trimming and J lost 0 bases, with 15 bases between them. CDR3 length: 16 residues. Germline V gives CDR1 KGHSH, CDR2 LQKENI. The DNA of the CDR3 is TGTGCCAGCTCAACGAGGACAGCCATGAGCACAGATACGCAGTATTTT. As protein: CASSTRTAMSTDTQYF.

This clone appeared a few times. The chain is built from TRBV6-2 or TRBV6-3 and TRBJ1-2; perhaps TRBD1 as D (6 bases). Germline V lookup: CDR1 MNHEY, CDR2 SVGEGT. The CDR3 loop spans 15 amino acids. With 0 bases removed from V and 4 bases from J, the gap between germline ends came to 12 bases. The DNA of the CDR3 is TGTGCCAGCAGTTACTCGCGGGGGCAAACCTATGGCTACACCTTC. Translating it yields CASSYSRGQTYGYTF.